The following is a T cell receptor (beta chain) sequence with its context. By frequency, this clone is medium-sized (0.01 to 0.1%), with no count recorded. Its cognate antigen has yet to be identified. The cohort comprised some 680 healthy bone marrow donors. All cohort members were sampled while nominally healthy, although unrecorded immune exposures were likely present. The donor was CMV seropositive and was included in the group of 250 to 300 seropositive cohort members. A peripheral blood sample was collected from each donor, and TCR beta sequencing was performed on peripheral blood mononuclear cells. Genomic DNA extraction from the blood cell samples was performed with the Qiagen DNeasy Blood Extraction Kit. This record comes from a study of cytomegalovirus exposure and HLA in healthy donors listed by TCRdb under 2017. The study in broad terms: According to an earlier analysis of a few hundred of the donors, some 170 million T cells yielded 90 million to 130 million unique TCR beta sequences and about 280 Gb of sequence data. Approximately 310 gigabases of sequencing data and around 80 million unique TCR sequences made up an early release that covered approximately 700 HLA-typed donors. The genetic ancestry cluster associated with self-reported Caucasian donors included 70% to 85% of the roughly 360 genotyped donors. The aim of the study was to test whether cataloging public T cell receptors could identify signatures of past pathogen exposure. Using immunosequencing, the study profiled T cell repertoires from approximately 700 subjects and related those repertoires to cytomegalovirus serostatus. Besides the first cohort of under 700 subjects, a separate validation cohort made up of about 120 different subjects was used. To predict cytomegalovirus infection status, the study brought together high-throughput TCR immunosequencing, statistical association of individual TCRs with disease status, and machine learning. To study patterns of TCR occurrence, a later analysis re-analyzed previously published TCR beta repertoires from hundreds of donors and added high-resolution HLA genotyping. The later analysis used no new phenotypic data to find candidate immune exposures, relying instead on TCR beta sequences and their occurrence across donors. An earlier analysis of a few hundred of the donors applied high-throughput TCR beta sequencing to assess whether each TCR beta V gene segment acted as functional or pseudogenic. Alongside the repertoire data, information on donor age, sex, ethnicity and CMV serostatus was compiled. A later genetic analysis took genome-wide SNP genotypes for about 65% of the roughly 670 donors and used that subset as a discovery cohort. Every discovery cohort repertoire had been produced on one sequencing platform. Both class I and class II loci were covered by HLA typing, at four-digit resolution. Typing coverage varied by locus: roughly 629-640 donors for A, B, C, DRB1 and DQB1; approximately 500 for DQA1; more than 600 for DPA1; 450 to 480 for DPB1. Because of strong linkage in the cohort, roughly 5 DR-DQ haplotypes were treated as single units for association and clustering. Among 300 to 500 genotyped donors of the cohort, an average of about 220,000 unique TCR beta nucleotide sequences was sequenced per donor, of which 15% to 20% were non-productive.

From a lookup of the germline V gene, CDR1 and CDR2 are SGHRS and YFSETQ. V and J are truncated by 0 bases and 2 bases respectively, leaving an intervening sequence of 9 bases. Including the terminal cysteine and phenylalanine, the CDR3 comprises 14 residues. Left in the record is the CDR3 DNA by itself, 42 bases read in frame from the first base. Broader findings and caveats from the paper: Most TCR sequences were observed very rarely across donors, whereas some public TCRs were present in many individuals. The only immune exposure information available for the cohort was CMV serostatus. A further reported finding was that TCR beta sequences accurately predicted the HLA-A and HLA-B alleles for most subjects in the first cohort. A few of the identified cytomegalovirus-associated TCR beta chains were confirmed in vitro to be specific for cytomegalovirus antigens. At a false discovery rate of 0.05, a later analysis linked 16,951 TCR beta sequences to specific HLA alleles. An association between a missense DCLRE1C variant and V-gene and J-gene trimming of TCR beta chains was found in a later genetic analysis and replicated in an independent cohort. The presence/absence analyses assumed that sequencing depth was roughly uniform across donors, and that assumption may not be true. In an earlier analysis of some 500 of the donors, most TCR beta V segments appeared in productive rearrangements about 87% or about 30% of the time, broadly matching IMGT annotations. Because some donors lacked HLA typing at each locus, the association tests relied only on the typed subset. In a later genetic analysis, fewer N-insertions in productive TCRs were reported among donors in an Asian-associated ancestry cluster than the approximately 710-donor mean. The study listed 170 or so TCR beta chains as associated with cytomegalovirus. It was suggested by the authors that the approach could potentially be generalized to other disease states and immunological phenotypes. In a later analysis, most CMV-associated TCR beta chains were found to appear HLA-restricted, with HLA associations seemingly driven largely by CMV exposure. When HLA alleles, especially DR and DQ, strongly co-occurred, TCR associations were difficult to assign to individual alleles. About 17 rarely observed V segments, including chromosome 9 orphons, were excluded from the earlier analysis of some 590 of the donors because counts were too low. A later analysis reported that several top co-occurrence clusters appeared linked to parvovirus B19, influenza, CMV and Epstein-Barr virus. The 87-base-pair reads could not distinguish some IMGT-functional V segments, including TRBV6-2 and TRBV6-3, so those segments were excluded. The classifier was reported to diagnose cytomegalovirus status with high specificity and sensitivity in both the original cohort and the validation cohort. A later analysis found that TCR association rates varied across HLA loci, with DRB1 alleles showing the most associated TCRs and HLA-C alleles the fewest. The sequencing pipeline was judged likely to have produced a cluster of highly shared sequence variants as a technical artifact. Only TCR beta chains were sequenced in this cohort, and the absence of alpha or paired-chain data limited detectable features. Correlated functional status among segregating V segments might reflect linkage disequilibrium, but an unknown experimental factor could not be ruled out. In a later analysis, HLA-associated TCR beta chains showed more clonal expansion and lower generation probabilities than non-associated chains that were equally common.

The receptor library was made with the immunoSEQ multiplex PCR assay. The multiplex PCR relied on a mix of 60 forward primers for TCR Vbeta segments and 13 reverse primers for TCR Jbeta segments. A multiplex PCR assay on genomic DNA amplified the CDR3 region of rearranged TCR beta genes. The amplified TCR beta libraries were sequenced on the Illumina HiSeq System as 87-base-pair reads. Turning to the authors' computational methods: In a later analysis, approximately 74 million unique TCR beta chains were counted across the approximately 670 repertoires, and about 9.9 million of these chains were shared by at least two donors. To remove PCR and sequencing errors, raw reads were error-corrected and collapsed into unique sequences using a nearest-neighbor algorithm that merged closely related sequences. CDR3 sequences were aligned to IMGT reference sequences to assign V, D and J gene segments. For a sequence to be retained, a match of at least six nucleotides to both a V gene segment and a J gene segment was required. A rearrangement counted as productive if the CDR3 had no stop codons and remained in frame with V and J, and every other rearrangement counted as non-productive. CDR3 was defined by IMGT convention, running from the second conserved V-encoded cysteine to the conserved J-encoded phenylalanine. The earlier analysis of 450 to 750 of the donors excluded any sequence lacking an unambiguous match to a single V gene segment. In an earlier analysis of about 590 of the donors, a V segment was called functional when productive rearrangements were above 56.7%, and segregating when the standard deviation between donors exceeded 5%. To diagnose cytomegalovirus status from the catalog of TCR beta chain sequences, a statistical classification framework was built. In a later analysis, V and J genes were assigned by comparing TCR nucleotide sequences against IMGT/GENE-DB human TR gene sequences. Using the TCRdist pipeline, a later analysis assigned CDR3 sequences along with most-parsimonious VDJ recombination scenarios. A later analysis defined each TCR beta chain by its CDR3 amino acid sequence plus V-gene family, and excluded reads lacking a unique V-gene family. In a later analysis, around 600 highly shared, low-generation-probability nucleotide sequences were removed to address suspected cross-contamination and a sequencing artifact. In a later analysis, a clonal expansion index was calculated for each public chain from normalized within-repertoire ranks of inferred template counts. A later analysis computed generation probabilities with a VDJ recombination model fitted to out-of-frame rearrangements, and checked the results against IGoR. A later analysis scored TCR-TCR, TCR-HLA and TCR-CMV co-occurrence with hypergeometric tests, applying a repertoire-size bias correction to TCR pairs. A later analysis estimated false discovery rates by permuting HLA or CMV assignments 20 times. In a later analysis, co-occurring TCRs were grouped with DBSCAN, and TCRdist sequence similarity was added when clustering was performed within HLA-allele-positive subsets. Co-occurrence clustering excluded repertoires with fewer than 30,000 or more than 120,000 public chains, plus five with anomalous nucleotide sharing. TCRdb stores this immuneACCESS table with in-frame sequences only. Part of the clones is absent; in the studies checked, under half of the shortfall reflects unresolved V genes, and no reason is known for the rest. V and J calls and clone size are those listed in that table; D and trimming were worked out from the DNA. This sample's table has entries for tens of thousands of clones. Of the sample, under 6% is held by the ten largest clones.

The V and J segments used are TRBV5-1 and TRBJ2-7; no D gene call is confident. The sample comprised PBMCs. The receptor was isolated from a middle-aged woman in good health and CMV-seropositive. The DNA reads TGCGCCAGCAGCTTGGATGCAGGTGCCTACGAGCAGTACTTC. Translated, it gives CASSLDAGAYEQYF.